One and the same sample provided the 11 T cell receptor beta chains below, sequenced in a study of shared clonotypes between healthy human individuals. Clones were sequenced by immunoSEQ multiplex PCR, and TCRdb holds only the in-frame ones, with some missing. The sample holds over 2 million clones, less than 95% seen once. Sequenced material: naive CD4+ T cells from PBMCs. Indicated subset: CD45RA+ positively selected. These receptors all come from a man younger than 35 in good health. Some clones in this sample may be carry-over from other donors' samples.

This sequence joins TRBV5-1 and TRBJ2-7, with D maybe TRBD1 (9 bases). CDR3 length: 16 amino acids. The V gene's germline CDR1 is SGHRS and CDR2 YFSETQ. Trimming stripped 5 bases from V and 0 bases from J, with 18 bases between. The CDR3, as DNA: TGCGCCAGCAGAAATAGCGGGACAGGGAGCTCCTACGAGCAGTACTTC. This sequence encodes CASRNSGTGSSYEQYF.

The chain is built from TRBV19 and TRBJ1-3; 7 bases map to TRBD1. V shed 6 bases, J shed 0 bases, and the junction held 11 bases outside the gene matches. Germline values: CDR1 LNHDA, CDR2 SQIVND (reference sequence). This CDR3 is 17 amino acids long. The CDR3 DNA reads as TGTGCCAGTAGCCCGAGGCAGGGGGACCACTCTGGAAACACCATATATTTT. It translates to CASSPRQGDHSGNTIYF.

This clone was seen just once. The chain is built from TRBV18 and TRBJ1-5; D unresolved. The germline CDR1 and CDR2 sequences are KGHSH and LQKENI. The CDR3 totals 15 residues. V lost 3 bases and J lost 3, with 12 bases in between. In DNA form, the CDR3 reads TGTGCCAGCTCACCGGCTGGGCAGGTCAATCAGCCCCAGCATTTT. It specifies CASSPAGQVNQPQHF.

The chain employs TRBV5-1 and TRBJ2-1; 13 bases align to TRBD2. From germline, CDR1 is SGHRS and CDR2 YFSETQ. There are 17 residues in the CDR3. The V segment lost 2 bases and the J segment 7 bases; nucleotides outside the gene matches: 9. The DNA for the CDR3 is TGCGCCAGCAGCTTCGGACTAGCGGGAGAATTGGGTAATGAGCAGTTCTTC. Amino acids: CASSFGLAGELGNEQFF.

The chain joins TRBV28 to TRBJ2-7; no reliable D call. The CDR3 has 12 residues. Looked up from germline, CDR1 is MDHEN and CDR2 is SYDVKM. The CDR3 bases are TGTGCGGCCGCGTCACACATCTACGAGCAGTACTTC. The encoded protein is CAAASHIYEQYF.

This clone came up once. The chain joins TRBV28 to TRBJ1-1; 7 bases are a match to TRBD1. V lost 5 bases to trimming and J lost 4 bases; unmatched junction nucleotides: 22. This CDR3 has 19 residues. CDR1 is MDHEN, CDR2 SYDVKM, per germline. This CDR3 is CASSLFFEEGQTVSTEAFF. The DNA of the CDR3 is TGTGCCAGCAGTCTGTTTTTCGAGGAGGGACAGACTGTTTCCACTGAAGCTTTCTTT.

CDR3 coding DNA: TGCGCCAGCAGCCGGGACAGGGCCGACTTGAGTGGCTACACCTTC. Its translation is CASSRDRADLSGYTF. The V and J genes are TRBV5-1 and TRBJ1-2; 9 nucleotides match TRBD1. The CDR3 extends over 15 amino acids. The V gene end was trimmed by 4 bases and the J gene end by 7 bases; junction bases not matched to a gene: 11. CDR1 is SGHRS, CDR2 YFSETQ, per germline. The full variable domain, rest sourced from reference TRBV5-1 and TRBJ1-2, is KAGVTQTPRYLIKTRGQQVTLSCSPISGHRSVSWYQQTPGQGLQFLFEYFSETQRNKGNFPGRFSGRQFSNSRSEMNVSTLELGDSALYLCASSRDRADLSGYTFGSGTRLTVV.

This clone came up once. This rearrangement joins TRBV2 to TRBJ1-2; D gene uncertain. V was clipped by 6 bases and J by 0 bases, with 14 bases between them. Germline V gene sequence: CDR1 SNHLY, CDR2 FYNNEI. This CDR3 region has 15 residues. The CDR3 DNA follows: TGTGCCAGCAGGCCTCAGTTCGGGACTAACTATGGCTACACCTTC. Its protein product is CASRPQFGTNYGYTF.

The chain couples TRBV10-1 to TRBJ2-7; D may be TRBD1 (5 bases). Per germline, CDR1 WNHNN and CDR2 SYGVQD (reference sequence). Trimming stripped 0 bases from V and 4 bases from J, with 16 bases between. This CDR3 comprises 16 residues. DNA for the CDR3: TGCGCCAGCAGTGAGTCCGACAGCTCAACCGAGTACGAGCAGTACTTC. This sequence encodes CASSESDSSTEYEQYF.

This clone was picked up a small number of times. The CDR3 region is CASSEDEARSTF. For the CDR3, the DNA is TGCGCCAGCAGTGAGGATGAGGCCCGAAGCACCTTC. The J gene is TRBJ1-2, the V gene TRBV10-1, with D unresolved. The CDR3 spans 12 residues. In germline, CDR1 is WNHNN, CDR2 SYGVQD (reference sequence). Trimming removed 2 bases at V and 13 bases at J, with 14 bases between.

This clone has a single count. V and J are TRBV7-8 and TRBJ2-3; TRBD2 agrees at 8 bases. The CDR3 has 16 amino acids. Germline lookup yields CDR1 SGHVS and CDR2 FQNEAQ. V shed 3 bases, J shed 1 base, and the junction held 6 bases outside the gene matches. The CDR3 protein is CASSFLGTSGTDTQYF. Written as DNA, the CDR3 is TGTGCCAGCAGCTTTCTCGGGACTAGTGGCACAGATACGCAGTATTTT.